This T cell receptor (beta chain) originates from a study of T cells and Merkel cell carcinoma outcomes. Sequencing used immunoSEQ multiplex PCR; TCRdb keeps in-frame clones, though not all of them. The sample yields around 540 clones, about 90% seen once. The CDR3 consists of 14 residues. V shed 2 bases and J 0 bases; nucleotides not matched to a gene: 0. Germline V gene sequence: CDR1 MDHEN, CDR2 SYDVKM. This sequence joins TRBV28 and TRBJ2-7, with 8 bases fitting TRBD2. The sample comprised tumor tissue from Merkel cell carcinoma. The sequence came from a human donor with Merkel cell carcinoma. The CDR3, as DNA: TGTGCCAGCAGTTTAAGCGGGAGCTCCTACGAGCAGTACTTC. Its translation: CASSLSGSSYEQYF.